What follows are 22 T cell receptor beta chains derived from one specimen sequenced in a study of shared clonotypes between healthy human individuals. Clones were sequenced by immunoSEQ multiplex PCR, and TCRdb holds only the in-frame ones, with some missing. This sample has a few million clones, with 95% found just once. Sample: naive CD4+ T cells sorted from blood. The subset: CD45RA+ positively selected. These receptors came from a man younger than 35 in good health.

This sequence joins TRBV27 and TRBJ2-1; possible D gene TRBD2, 5 bases. This CDR3 comprises 14 residues. V lost 2 bases, J lost 5 bases, and 10 bases lay in between. Germline CDR1 is MNHEY and CDR2 is SMNVEV (reference sequence). The CDR3 coding sequence is TGTGCCAGCAGTTTACGGCGGGCCCACAATGAGCAGTTCTTC. Protein sequence: CASSLRRAHNEQFF.

V is TRBV29-1 and J is TRBJ2-1; D call uncertain. Trimming left V 7 bases short and J 4 bases short, with 8 bases between. Germline V gives CDR1 SQVTM, CDR2 ANQGSEA. The CDR3 has 11 residues. The CDR3 protein is CSESAYNEQFF. The CDR3, as DNA: TGCAGCGAGTCAGCGTACAATGAGCAGTTCTTC.

V usage is TRBV27 and J usage is TRBJ1-1; 8 bases match TRBD1. The V gene end was trimmed by 5 bases and the J gene end by 5 bases; junction bases not matched to a gene: 13. The CDR3 has 16 amino acids. From germline, CDR1 is MNHEY and CDR2 SMNVEV (reference sequence). This CDR3 reads CASSQTKRQGTTEAFF. As DNA, the CDR3 is TGTGCCAGCAGTCAGACGAAAAGACAGGGGACGACTGAAGCTTTCTTT.

Notes on this clone: The same CDR3 also results from other DNA sequences found in this sample. The V call is TRBV5-1, the J call TRBJ2-3; either TRBD1 or TRBD2 may fit D (5 bases each). This CDR3 is built from 14 residues. The germline V gene encodes CDR1 SGHRS and CDR2 YFSETQ. Trimming pared 0 bases from V and 3 bases from J, leaving 8 bases between. The CDR3 DNA is TGCGCCAGCAGCTTGGGAGGGGTAACAGATACGCAGTATTTT. Its translation is CASSLGGVTDTQYF.

This chain joins TRBV10-3 and TRBJ1-2, with a possible D match to TRBD1 (5 bases). Trimming shortened V by 3 bases and J by 2 bases, and 10 bases separated the two germline ends. The germline CDR1 and CDR2 sequences are ENHRY and SYGVKD. The CDR3 consists of 14 residues. CDR3 amino acids: CAISDLTENYGYTF. CDR3 coding DNA: TGTGCCATCAGTGACCTGACAGAGAACTATGGCTACACCTTC.

The V gene is TRBV29-1, the J gene TRBJ2-1; unclear D gene. The V and J ends lost 4 bases and 10 bases respectively, with 8 bases between them. The CDR3 loop spans 10 amino acids. Germline V gives CDR1 SQVTM, CDR2 ANQGSEA. CDR3 sequence: CSVGWAEQFF. In nucleotides, the CDR3 is TGCAGCGTTGGTTGGGCAGAGCAGTTCTTC.

The chain links TRBV5-5 to TRBJ1-5; no clear D. V was clipped by 2 bases and J by 3 bases, with 6 bases between them. CDR3 length equals 13 residues. Germline values: CDR1 SGHKS, CDR2 YYEKEE (reference sequence). CDR3 DNA sequence: TGTGCCAGCAGCTTCCGGAACAATCAGCCCCAGCATTTT. Encoded protein: CASSFRNNQPQHF.

On this clone: The sample has other DNA sequences that encode this CDR3 too. This sequence joins TRBV6-5 and TRBJ2-3; 7 positions match TRBD2. The germline gives CDR1 MNHEY, CDR2 SVGAGI. CDR3 length equals 14 residues. J was trimmed by 2 bases and V by 6 bases; bases with no gene match: 5. The CDR3 reads CASSRRGDTDTQYF. CDR3 coding DNA: TGTGCCAGCAGCAGACGGGGGGACACAGATACGCAGTATTTT.

This chain connects TRBV11-1 to TRBJ1-2; D is undetermined. The CDR3 is made up of 14 amino acids. The ends were cut back, 6 bases at V and 0 bases at J, with 11 bases in the middle. Germline assignment: CDR1 SGHAT and CDR2 FQDESV (reference sequence). The CDR3: CASRGLGTNYGYTF. The CDR3 DNA sequence: TGTGCCAGCAGAGGCCTCGGGACTAACTATGGCTACACCTTC.

V usage is TRBV10-1 and J usage is TRBJ1-5; D is ambiguous. The germline V gene encodes CDR1 WNHNN and CDR2 SYGVQD (reference sequence). Trimming took 6 bases from V and 7 from J, leaving 4 bases between them. This CDR3 contains 10 residues. DNA of the CDR3: TGCGCCAGCAGGGACCAGCCCCAGCATTTT. It yields the protein CASRDQPQHF.

V usage is TRBV6-6 and J usage is TRBJ2-5, with TRBD2 matching over 7 bases. The V segment lost 6 bases and the J segment 7 bases; nucleotides outside the gene matches: 14. Germline CDR1 and CDR2: MNHNY and SVGAGI (reference sequence). The CDR3 runs 15 residues. CDR3: CASRILGEGDGTQYF. The CDR3 bases are TGTGCCAGCAGAATACTCGGGGAGGGTGATGGGACCCAGTACTTC.

The table lists this clone with a count of one. The rearrangement links TRBV11-2 to TRBJ2-7; D not resolved. The V end was cut by 2 bases, the J end by 7 bases, with 12 bases between. The CDR3 has 13 amino acids. In germline, CDR1 is SGHAT, CDR2 FQNNGV. CDR3 DNA sequence: TGTGCCAGCAGCTTAAGGCCAGATGGAGAGCAGTACTTC. Amino acids: CASSLRPDGEQYF.

This clone appeared a single time. The J gene is TRBJ1-2, the V gene TRBV29-1, with 8 bases fitting TRBD1. The CDR3 consists of 13 residues. From germline, CDR1 is SQVTM and CDR2 ANQGSEA. V was pared by 7 bases and J by 8 bases, with 12 bases of the junction left unmatched. Written as DNA, the CDR3 is TGCAGCGCCTACGGACAGGGAAGTTGGGGCTACACCTTC. This sequence encodes CSAYGQGSWGYTF.

V usage is TRBV6-5 and J usage is TRBJ2-3; D remains ambiguous. V shed 3 bases and J shed 4 bases, with 14 bases lying between them. The CDR3 has 15 amino acids. Germline V lookup: CDR1 MNHEY, CDR2 SVGAGI. The CDR3 reads CASSYGGPPADTQYF. In nucleotides, the CDR3 is TGTGCCAGCAGTTATGGCGGCCCCCCGGCAGATACGCAGTATTTT.

The chain employs TRBV25-1 and TRBJ1-2; D may be TRBD1 (5 bases). Germline V gives CDR1 MGHDK, CDR2 SYGVNS. Trimming removed 7 bases at V and 6 bases at J, with 24 bases between. The CDR3 length is 16 residues. The CDR3 reads CASTRASPGTIDGYTF. The CDR3 DNA is TGTGCCAGCACCCGTGCGTCTCCCGGGACGATAGATGGCTACACCTTC.

In its sample, this clone was seen once. This chain links TRBV11-3 with TRBJ2-1; D not resolved. V lost 3 bases to trimming and J lost 0 bases, with 9 bases between them. CDR1 and CDR2 (germline): SGHNT, YENEEA. The CDR3 loop spans 15 amino acids. CDR3 coding DNA: TGTGCCAGCAGCTTCTCCTTGAGCTCCTACAATGAGCAGTTCTTC. This encodes CASSFSLSSYNEQFF.

The chain recombines TRBV5-4 with TRBJ2-1, with TRBD2 identical over 7 bases. Germline V gene lookup returns CDR1 SGHNT and CDR2 YYREEE (reference sequence). The CDR3 runs 16 residues. V shed 5 bases, J shed 9 bases, and the junction held 17 bases outside the gene matches. Here the CDR3 DNA reads TGTGCCAGCAGTCCTACCTCCGGGACTACCGGGAGTGAGCAGTTCTTC. Protein sequence: CASSPTSGTTGSEQFF.

In regard to this clone: Other nucleotide sequences in the sample specify the same CDR3. V is TRBV2 and J is TRBJ2-7; D possibly corresponds to TRBD2 (6 bases). This CDR3 spans 12 amino acids. The germline V and J ends were trimmed by 3 bases and 6 bases, with 9 bases remaining between them. The germline gives CDR1 SNHLY, CDR2 FYNNEI. The CDR3 loop is CASSEEGSEQYF. The CDR3 DNA reads TGTGCCAGCAGTGAGGAGGGATCCGAGCAGTACTTC. The full variable domain, completed using reference TRBV2 and TRBJ2-7, is EPEVTQTPSHQVTQMGQEVILRCVPISNHLYFYWYRQILGQKVEFLVSFYNNEISEKSEIFDDQFSVERPDGSNFTLKIRSTKLEDSAMYFCASSEEGSEQYFGPGTRLTVT.

This chain uses TRBV5-1 with TRBJ2-2; TRBD1 agrees at 8 bases. The CDR3 is 15 amino acids. Germline lookup yields CDR1 SGHRS and CDR2 YFSETQ. Trimming cost V 1 base and J 4 bases; bases outside gene matches: 3. CDR3: CASSLSTGGTGELFF. For the CDR3, the DNA is TGCGCCAGCAGCTTGTCCACAGGGGGCACCGGGGAGCTGTTTTTT.

This chain connects TRBV5-1 to TRBJ1-2, with D unclear. Germline-derived CDR1 and CDR2 are SGHRS and YFSETQ. The V end lost 3 bases, the J end lost 4 bases, and 16 bases lay between the germline ends. There are 15 residues in the CDR3. CDR3 bases: TGCGCCAGCAGCTCCCAGCCTGTGCAGGCCTATGGCTACACCTTC. Amino acid sequence: CASSSQPVQAYGYTF.

This sequence joins TRBV18 and TRBJ2-2, with D perhaps given as TRBD1 or TRBD2 (5 bases each). V lost 2 bases, J lost 7 bases, and 8 bases lay in between. This CDR3 spans 13 amino acids. Germline V gives CDR1 KGHSH, CDR2 LQKENI. The CDR3 DNA follows: TGTGCCAGCTCACCAATGGGGGTCGGGGAGCTGTTTTTT. It encodes CASSPMGVGELFF.

The chain uses TRBV19 and TRBJ1-5, with TRBD1 matching 8 bases. V lost 3 bases, J lost 6 bases, and 7 bases stayed unmatched. Germline V gene data show CDR1 as LNHDA and CDR2 as SQIVND (reference sequence). This CDR3 contains 15 residues. CDR3 DNA sequence: TGTGCCAGTAGTATGGCAGGGGGCTTCGGTCAGCCCCAGCATTTT. It specifies CASSMAGGFGQPQHF.